This record looks at one TCR beta chain sequence and its context. The antigen is undetermined. V was shortened by 7 bases and J by 2 bases, with 16 bases between the two germline ends. The CDR3 is made up of 14 amino acids. CDR1 is SQVTM, CDR2 ANQGSEA, per germline. The data were taken from a study of cytotoxic CD8 clonotypes in ibrutinib-treated CLL. Here immunoSEQ multiplex PCR was the method, and the copy in TCRdb shows in-frame clones only, minus some. This table holds roughly 97,000 clones, approximately 78% found once. Points from the study as a whole: Public clonotypes, rarely seen, contracted or held steady on treatment.

The chain is built from TRBV29-1 and TRBJ2-3; D is unclear. The TCR sequence derives from a human donor with chronic lymphocytic leukemia. Material: PBMCs, obtained after 12 months of ibrutinib treatment. CDR3 sequence: CSGIPAVDTDTQYF. CDR3 DNA: TGCAGCGGGATTCCGGCGGTCGACACAGATACGCAGTATTTT.